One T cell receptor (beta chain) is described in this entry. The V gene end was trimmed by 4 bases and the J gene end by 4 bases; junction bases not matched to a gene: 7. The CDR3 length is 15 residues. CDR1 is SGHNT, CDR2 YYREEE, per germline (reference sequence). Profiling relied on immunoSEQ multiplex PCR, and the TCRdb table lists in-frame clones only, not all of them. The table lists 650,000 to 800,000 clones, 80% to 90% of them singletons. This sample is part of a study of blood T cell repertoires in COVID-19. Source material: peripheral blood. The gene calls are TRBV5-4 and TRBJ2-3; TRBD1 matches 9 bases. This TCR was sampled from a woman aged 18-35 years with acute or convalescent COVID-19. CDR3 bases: TGTGCCAGCAGCATGACAGGGGGTTGGTCAGATACGCAGTATTTT. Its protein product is CASSMTGGWSDTQYF.